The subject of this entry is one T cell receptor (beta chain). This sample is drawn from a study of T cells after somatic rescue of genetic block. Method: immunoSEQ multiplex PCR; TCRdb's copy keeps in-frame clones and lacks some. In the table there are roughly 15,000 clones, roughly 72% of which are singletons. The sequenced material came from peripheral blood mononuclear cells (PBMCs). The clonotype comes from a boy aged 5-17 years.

The CDR3 DNA sequence: TGTGCCAGCAGCTACGGGACAGGGCTCCAAGAGACCCAGTACTTC. Its translation is CASSYGTGLQETQYF. V and J are TRBV7-8 and TRBJ2-5, with TRBD1 identical over 9 bases. There are 15 residues in the CDR3. Germline trimming cut 4 bases from V and 1 base from J; bases unmatched to any gene: 4. The germline gives CDR1 SGHVS, CDR2 FQNEAQ.